What follows are 27 T cell receptor beta chains derived from one specimen sequenced in a study of shared clonotypes between healthy human individuals. Naive CD8 cells were CD45RO-negative, positively selected for CCR7, excluding terminally differentiated effector memory CD45RA+ cells. TCRdb keeps only in-frame clones here, not all; method: immunoSEQ multiplex PCR. Of under 2,000,000 clones in the sample, about 95% were seen once. Sequenced material: naive CD8+ T cells sorted from blood. These receptors all stem from a man in his late teens or twenties in good health.

On this clone: Other DNA variants within this sample encode the same CDR3. The V call is TRBV28, the J call TRBJ1-3; D is possibly TRBD1 (6 bases). CDR1 and CDR2 (germline): MDHEN, SYDVKM. The V end was cut by 5 bases, the J end by 4 bases, with 15 bases between. This CDR3 region has 15 residues. CDR3 in DNA: TGTGCCAGCAGTAGAACAGGGCTCTTGGGAAACACCATATATTTT. Translated, it gives CASSRTGLLGNTIYF.

This chain joins TRBV28 and TRBJ1-1, with 8 bases identical to TRBD1. The CDR3 has 13 amino acids. The V segment lost 8 bases and the J segment 4 bases; nucleotides outside the gene matches: 6. The germline CDR1 and CDR2 sequences are MDHEN and SYDVKM. The CDR3 region is CASGNRGGTEAFF. In DNA form, the CDR3 reads TGTGCCAGCGGAAACAGGGGGGGCACTGAAGCTTTCTTT. The complete variable domain, with remaining parts taken from reference TRBV28 and TRBJ1-1, reads DVKVTQSSRYLVKRTGEKVFLECVQDMDHENMFWYRQDPGLGLRLIYFSYDVKMKEKGDIPEGYSVSREKKERFSLILESASTNQTSMYLCASGNRGGTEAFFGQGTRLTVV.

This chain uses TRBV7-9 with TRBJ2-5, with 7 bases matching TRBD2. V shed 5 bases, J shed 2 bases, and the junction held 8 bases outside the gene matches. The CDR3 has 15 residues. The germline gives CDR1 SEHNR, CDR2 FQNEAQ (reference sequence). The CDR3 bases are TGTGCCAGCAGCAACCGGGACTACCGACAAGAGACCCAGTACTTC. Translation gives CASSNRDYRQETQYF.

The chain uses TRBV28 and TRBJ2-7; 7 positions match TRBD1. After removal of 6 bases from V and 4 bases from J, the junction contained 9 bases not matched to a gene. CDR3 size: 14 residues. Germline V gene data show CDR1 as MDHEN and CDR2 as SYDVKM. For the CDR3, the DNA is TGTGCCAGCAGCCCTAGGGACAGTCGATACGAGCAGTACTTC. It translates to CASSPRDSRYEQYF. Full variable domain (rest looked up from reference TRBV28 and TRBJ2-7): DVKVTQSSRYLVKRTGEKVFLECVQDMDHENMFWYRQDPGLGLRLIYFSYDVKMKEKGDIPEGYSVSREKKERFSLILESASTNQTSMYLCASSPRDSRYEQYFGPGTRLTVT.

The chain carries TRBV7-2 and TRBJ2-3; TRBD2 matches 11 bases. The junction had 7 bases not matched to a gene; V was cut back by 5 bases and J by 3 bases. The CDR3 loop spans 16 amino acids. Germline CDR1 SGHTA, CDR2 FQGNSA. The chain's CDR3 is CASSPIAGGPTDTQYF. As DNA, the CDR3 is TGTGCCAGCAGCCCCATAGCGGGAGGGCCAACAGATACGCAGTATTTT.

J is TRBJ1-2 and V is TRBV28, with 9 nucleotides matching TRBD1. The CDR3 extends over 14 amino acids. The germline gives CDR1 MDHEN, CDR2 SYDVKM. After removal of 6 bases from V and 7 bases from J, the junction contained 9 bases not matched to a gene. For the CDR3, the DNA is TGTGCCAGCAGAACAGGGGGCCCGGGCCCTGGCTACACCTTC. Protein product: CASRTGGPGPGYTF.

This rearrangement joins TRBV29-1 to TRBJ2-7, with D perhaps TRBD1 (5 bases). Germline CDR1 and CDR2: SQVTM and ANQGSEA. V was pared by 3 bases and J by 4 bases, with 16 bases between. The CDR3 has 14 amino acids. In nucleotides, the CDR3 is TGCAGCGTTGATGGAATTAGTACAGGTTACGAGCAGTACTTC. Its translation is CSVDGISTGYEQYF.

Comment on this clone: In the same sample, other DNA sequences code for this CDR3. The chain has TRBV9 and TRBJ2-7; no clear D. The ends were cut back, 0 bases at V and 0 bases at J, with 10 bases in the middle. CDR3 length: 15 residues. Germline V gene data show CDR1 as SGDLS and CDR2 as YYNGEE. CDR3 amino acids: CASSVGGGNSYEQYF. The CDR3 region has the DNA TGTGCCAGCAGCGTAGGAGGCGGTAACTCCTACGAGCAGTACTTC.

The chain combines TRBV27 with TRBJ2-1; no definite D call. Per germline, CDR1 MNHEY and CDR2 SMNVEV (reference sequence). Trimming pared 2 bases from V and 6 bases from J, leaving 11 bases between. This CDR3 comprises 14 residues. The CDR3 DNA follows: TGTGCCAGCAGTTTAGAAGTAGTCCCCAATGAGCAGTTCTTC. Translating it yields CASSLEVVPNEQFF.

The V call is TRBV6-5, the J call TRBJ1-6; 7 nucleotides agree with TRBD1. J was trimmed by 7 bases and V by 0 bases; bases with no gene match: 6. CDR3 length equals 16 residues. In germline, CDR1 is MNHEY, CDR2 SVGAGI. Written as DNA, the CDR3 is TGTGCCAGCAGTTACTCTGCCTGGGACAGCAATTCACCCCTCCACTTT. This gives the protein CASSYSAWDSNSPLHF.

The V call is TRBV5-1, the J call TRBJ1-5, with TRBD1 as a possible D gene (5 bases). The CDR3 length is 13 residues. V lost 0 bases to trimming and J lost 6 bases, with 7 bases between them. Germline CDR1 SGHRS, CDR2 YFSETQ. The CDR3, as DNA: TGCGCCAGCAGCTTGGAAGGGGTTCAGCCCCAGCATTTT. As protein: CASSLEGVQPQHF.

This chain uses TRBV13 with TRBJ2-2; D remains unclear. Trimming took off 3 bases at V and 6 bases at J, with 8 bases between the two ends. CDR3 length equals 13 residues. CDR1 is PRHDT, CDR2 FYEKMQ, per germline (reference sequence). The CDR3: CASSFGGPGELFF. In nucleotides, the CDR3 is TGTGCCAGCAGCTTCGGTGGTCCCGGGGAGCTGTTTTTT.

The chain carries TRBV4-1 and TRBJ1-5; D remains ambiguous. This CDR3 region has 17 residues. Looked up from germline, CDR1 is MGHRA and CDR2 is YSYEKL. The V end lost 1 base, the J end lost 2 bases, and 15 bases lay between the germline ends. In DNA, the CDR3 is TGCGCCAGCAGCCAAGTTGCGGGGAGAGCCGGCAATCAGCCCCAGCATTTT. Encoded protein: CASSQVAGRAGNQPQHF.

The chain recombines TRBV29-1 with TRBJ2-1, with TRBD2 as a possible D gene (6 bases). CDR1 and CDR2 (germline): SQVTM, ANQGSEA. V was trimmed by 1 base and J by 8 bases, leaving 9 bases between them. The CDR3 is 12 amino acids. CDR3 region: CSVEGPSDEQFF. For the CDR3, the DNA is TGCAGCGTTGAAGGGCCTAGCGATGAGCAGTTCTTC.

The genes are TRBV5-6 and TRBJ2-7, with a tentative D call TRBD2 (6 bases). V was trimmed by 4 bases and J by 4 bases, leaving 21 bases between them. The CDR3 runs to 16 residues. Germline values: CDR1 SGHDT, CDR2 YYEEEE. The CDR3 region has the DNA TGTGCCAGCAGCACCAGCGCGGGACTCTCGGGGTACGAGCAGTACTTC. As protein: CASSTSAGLSGYEQYF.

This clone was seen only once. The chain links TRBV2 to TRBJ2-7; no firm D call. Germline CDR1 and CDR2: SNHLY and FYNNEI. V was trimmed by 6 bases and J by 2 bases, leaving 17 bases between them. The CDR3 is 15 amino acids. CDR3 protein: CASRSPGGLTYEQYF. The DNA of the CDR3 is TGTGCCAGCAGGTCACCCGGCGGCCTTACCTACGAGCAGTACTTC.

This chain joins TRBV5-1 and TRBJ2-7; D not resolved. The germline V and J ends were trimmed by 3 bases and 3 bases, with 4 bases remaining between them. This CDR3 is built from 11 residues. CDR1 is SGHRS, CDR2 YFSETQ, per germline. CDR3 loop: CASSSYYEQYF. The CDR3 coding sequence is TGCGCCAGCAGCTCCTACTACGAGCAGTACTTC.

The genes are TRBV21-1 and TRBJ2-5; TRBD2, as called in the table, went unchecked against the DNA. TRBV21-1 is assigned pseudogene status. The length of the CDR3 is 16 residues. The CDR3 DNA follows: TGTGCCAGCAGCAAAGCCCTAGCGGGGGGTCAAGGGACCCAGTACTTC. It specifies CASSKALAGGQGTQYF.

Turning to this clone: Other DNA sequences in this specimen translate into the identical CDR3. The V call is TRBV5-6, the J call TRBJ1-2, with D tentatively TRBD1 (6 bases). The CDR3 runs to 14 residues. Trimming stripped 0 bases from V and 4 bases from J, with 10 bases between. CDR1 SGHDT and CDR2 YYEEEE come from the germline V gene. The CDR3 coding sequence is TGTGCCAGCAGCTTGGGGGGGCAGTCCTATGGCTACACCTTC. Its translation is CASSLGGQSYGYTF. Using reference TRBV5-6 and TRBJ1-2 for the parts outside the CDR3, the full variable domain is DAGVTQSPTHLIKTRGQQVTLRCSPKSGHDTVSWYQQALGQGPQFIFQYYEEEERQRGNFPDRFSGHQFPNYSSELNVNALLLGDSALYLCASSLGGQSYGYTFGSGTRLTVV.

This clone showed up just a few times. The chain recombines TRBV9 with TRBJ1-1, with D hard to call. V was shortened by 1 base and J by 4 bases, with 17 bases between the two germline ends. Germline-derived CDR1 and CDR2 are SGDLS and YYNGEE. The CDR3 contains 16 residues. The CDR3 loop reads CASSVPQSTGSTEAFF. For the CDR3, the DNA is TGTGCCAGCAGCGTACCTCAGTCCACCGGTAGCACTGAAGCTTTCTTT.

The chain carries TRBV2 and TRBJ2-5; 8 positions agree with TRBD1. V shed 3 bases, J shed 5 bases, and the junction held 5 bases outside the gene matches. The germline V gene encodes CDR1 SNHLY and CDR2 FYNNEI. The CDR3 loop spans 14 amino acids. CDR3 bases: TGTGCCAGCAGTGAGACGGACAGGGCGGAGACCCAGTACTTC. It specifies CASSETDRAETQYF.

The rearrangement joins TRBV7-9 to TRBJ1-5; 8 bases map to TRBD1. The CDR3 totals 14 residues. Trimming took 2 bases from V and 5 from J; bases not matched to a gene: 2. CDR1 and CDR2 (germline): SEHNR, FQNEAQ (reference sequence). The CDR3 nucleotides read TGTGCCAGCAGCTTACAGGGGGCCGATCAGCCCCAGCATTTT. This gives the protein CASSLQGADQPQHF.

J is TRBJ2-7 and V is TRBV6-1; D gene unclear. V was trimmed by 2 bases and J by 1 base, leaving 6 bases between them. This CDR3 spans 13 amino acids. Germline CDR1 MNHNS, CDR2 SASEGT. Here the CDR3 DNA reads TGTGCCAGCAGTGAAAGGGTGTCCTACGAGCAGTACTTC. Protein: CASSERVSYEQYF.

The rearrangement joins TRBV27 to TRBJ2-3, with D possibly being TRBD2 (6 bases). Germline CDR1 MNHEY, CDR2 SMNVEV (reference sequence). This CDR3 has 14 residues. V was trimmed by 8 bases and J by 6 bases, leaving 18 bases between them. The CDR3 DNA follows: TGTGCCAGCCGGGGAGGTCTTAATTCGGATACGCAGTATTTT. Translation gives CASRGGLNSDTQYF.

The chain recombines TRBV4-1 with TRBJ2-5, with TRBD1 matching 7 bases. Germline V gene sequence: CDR1 MGHRA, CDR2 YSYEKL. The length of the CDR3 is 16 residues. V shed 3 bases and J 5 bases; nucleotides not matched to a gene: 12. CDR3 protein: CASSQTPTGTWETQYF. The CDR3 DNA sequence: TGCGCCAGCAGCCAGACCCCGACAGGGACGTGGGAGACCCAGTACTTC.

V is TRBV27 and J is TRBJ2-3; TRBD1 is a possible D gene (6 bases). The V gene's germline CDR1 is MNHEY and CDR2 SMNVEV (reference sequence). Trimming removed 3 bases at V and 2 bases at J, with 12 bases between. This CDR3 is built from 15 residues. The CDR3 is CASSFGAGATDTQYF. The CDR3 DNA follows: TGTGCCAGCAGTTTCGGTGCAGGGGCCACAGATACGCAGTATTTT.

This chain joins TRBV11-2 and TRBJ2-7; 8 nucleotides line up with TRBD1. V gave up 4 bases and J gave up 5 bases; unmatched junction bases: 7. The CDR3 contains 14 residues. Germline V gene lookup returns CDR1 SGHAT and CDR2 FQNNGV. The chain's CDR3 is CASSYGQGKDEQYF. Written as DNA, the CDR3 is TGTGCCAGCAGCTATGGACAGGGAAAGGACGAGCAGTACTTC.